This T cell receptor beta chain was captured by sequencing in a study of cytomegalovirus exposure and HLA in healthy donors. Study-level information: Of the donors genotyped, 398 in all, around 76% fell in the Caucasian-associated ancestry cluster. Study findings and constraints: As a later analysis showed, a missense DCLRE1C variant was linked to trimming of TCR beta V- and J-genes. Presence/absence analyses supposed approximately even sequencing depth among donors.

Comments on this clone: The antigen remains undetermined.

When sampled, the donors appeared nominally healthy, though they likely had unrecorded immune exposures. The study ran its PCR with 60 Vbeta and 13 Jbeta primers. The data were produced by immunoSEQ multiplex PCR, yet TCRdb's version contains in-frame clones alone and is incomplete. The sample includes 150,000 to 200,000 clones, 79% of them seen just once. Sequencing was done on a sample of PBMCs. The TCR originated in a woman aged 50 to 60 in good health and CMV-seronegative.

This CDR3 is CASSTRTSGTSTDTQYF. The CDR3 DNA follows: TGTGCCAGCAGCACACGGACTAGCGGGACGAGCACAGATACGCAGTATTTT. This rearrangement joins TRBV21-1 to TRBJ2-3; the table gives TRBD2 as D, unverified against the DNA. TRBV21-1 is a recognized pseudogene. The CDR3 is 17 amino acids.